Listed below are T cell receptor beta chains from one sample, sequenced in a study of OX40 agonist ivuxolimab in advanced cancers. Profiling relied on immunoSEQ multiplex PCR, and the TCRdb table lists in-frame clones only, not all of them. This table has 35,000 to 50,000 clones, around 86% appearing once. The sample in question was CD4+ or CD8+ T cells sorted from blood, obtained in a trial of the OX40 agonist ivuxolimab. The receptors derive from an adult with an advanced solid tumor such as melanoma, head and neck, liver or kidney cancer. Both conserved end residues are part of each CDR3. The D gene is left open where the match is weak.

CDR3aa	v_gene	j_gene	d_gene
CASSMGQSPNQPQHF	TRBV19	TRBJ1-5	TRBD1
CASSLWDRGRGNTIYF	TRBV5-6	TRBJ1-3	TRBD1
CASSPGQNYEQYF	TRBV7-9	TRBJ2-7	TRBD1
CASSLDRGQNYEQYF	TRBV5-1	TRBJ2-7	TRBD1
CASSGYDTQYF	TRBV7-3	TRBJ2-3	-
CASNRATETNTGELFF	TRBV19	TRBJ2-2	-
CASTQYSNYGYTF	TRBV2	TRBJ1-2	-
CASSEGEIETQYF	TRBV2	TRBJ2-5	-
CASRDRSNTEAFF	TRBV6-1	TRBJ1-1	TRBD1
CASSPIGAGSSYNEQFF	TRBV7-9	TRBJ2-1	-
CASTAGDRGYGYTF	TRBV28	TRBJ1-2	TRBD1
CASSAASSGDYNEQFF	TRBV5-8	TRBJ2-1	TRBD2
CASSLGGSGTYEQYF	TRBV4-2	TRBJ2-7	TRBD2
CATSSGRLAGGRWEQFF	TRBV15	TRBJ2-1	TRBD2
CASSLRGGDEQYF	TRBV11-1	TRBJ2-7	-
CATSRVGGAYEQYF	TRBV15	TRBJ2-7	TRBD2
CASSRPGTAGQYF	TRBV6-1	TRBJ2-7	TRBD1
CASILAGVTGELFF	TRBV5-1	TRBJ2-2	TRBD2
CASSLGRQGLNSPLHF	TRBV7-8	TRBJ1-6	-
CASSVAAGGHGYTF	TRBV9	TRBJ1-2	TRBD1